The clone carrying this TCR beta chain was recorded a few times. No antigen is known for it. Both iRepertoire HTBI primers and Arm-PCR of CDR3 regions were used to build the TCR beta libraries. In the authors' workflow: Analysis of the samples identified over 60 TRBV and 14 to 15 TRBJ segments. Each CDR3 protein is one row after TCRdb ran MiXCR on the multiplex PCR reads. The V and J calls here are based on TCRdb, not the publication. This table holds over 450,000 distinct CDR3 sequences, roughly 21% found once. The V and J ends lost 2 bases and 2 bases respectively, with 16 bases between them. This CDR3 spans 17 amino acids. In germline, CDR1 is SEHNR, CDR2 FQNEAQ (reference sequence). Time point specified: persistent/refractory GD, antithyroid drugs over 5 years with positive TRAb. Preparation of the TCR library used RNA extracted from PBMCs. A volume of roughly 9.1 milliliters of peripheral blood was collected in EDTA tubes.

The data stem from a study of regulatory T cells in long-lasting Graves disease. Overall study findings and caveats: There were preferences for TRBV28, TRBJ1-2 and TRBJ2-5 in persistent disease. Persistent patients shared more public clonotypes (approximately 2,800) than new patients (approximately 1,000).

The specimen was peripheral blood mononuclear cells (PBMCs), collected when the disease was refractory, from a patient treated with antithyroid drugs. The clonotype was recovered from a female donor with Graves disease. The chain employs TRBV7-9 and TRBJ1-5; D is perhaps TRBD1 (5 bases). In DNA form, the CDR3 reads TGTGCCAGCAGCTTAAATTGGGGGGATAGTGGCAATCAGCCCCAGCATTTT. Its protein is CASSLNWGDSGNQPQHF.